These 26 T cell receptor beta chains were sequenced from one sample in a study of shared clonotypes between healthy human individuals. This table comes from immunoSEQ multiplex PCR, and its TCRdb copy is limited to in-frame clones, with some not included. Among around 510,000 clones listed, 95% to 96% were seen once. Sequencing was carried out using naive CD4+ T cells sorted from blood. Subset indicated: CD45RA+ positively selected. These receptors all stem from a woman under 40 in good health.

This chain links TRBV4-1 with TRBJ2-5; 7 nucleotides agree with TRBD2. CDR3 size: 15 residues. Per the germline V gene, CDR1 is MGHRA and CDR2 is YSYEKL. Trimming removed 6 bases from V and 4 bases from J; junction bases left unmatched: 11. CDR3 sequence (DNA): TGCGCCAGCAGAGATCTGGGCGGGAGATCAGAGACCCAGTACTTC. It codes for CASRDLGGRSETQYF.

In nucleotides, the CDR3 is TGTGCCAGCAGTCTGACAGCAACTAATGAAAAACTGTTTTTT. It translates to CASSLTATNEKLFF. V usage is TRBV6-5 and J usage is TRBJ1-4, with D maybe TRBD1 (5 bases). Germline V gene sequence: CDR1 MNHEY, CDR2 SVGAGI. This CDR3 has 14 residues. V lost 5 bases and J 0 bases, leaving 7 bases between the germline ends.

This clone showed up just once. The chain is built from TRBV5-5 and TRBJ2-1; 11 bases agree with TRBD2. The CDR3 extends over 17 amino acids. With V trimmed by 3 bases and J by 4 bases, 9 bases remained unmatched. The V gene's germline CDR1 is SGHKS and CDR2 YYEKEE (reference sequence). The CDR3 coding sequence is TGTGCCAGCAGCTATGTACCCGGGACTAGCGGTTACAATGAGCAGTTCTTC. Amino acid sequence: CASSYVPGTSGYNEQFF.

The genes are TRBV7-6 and TRBJ1-3; the D gene is possibly TRBD1 (6 bases). The germline V gene encodes CDR1 SGHVS and CDR2 FNYEAQ. This CDR3 is built from 14 residues. V lost 5 bases and J 2 bases, leaving 10 bases between the germline ends. DNA of the CDR3: TGTGCCAGCAGCCGCGGACAGCCTGGAAACACCATATATTTT. Its protein product is CASSRGQPGNTIYF.

This clone was counted once. This sequence joins TRBV11-2 and TRBJ2-5; D is undetermined. Germline lookup yields CDR1 SGHAT and CDR2 FQNNGV. V lost 5 bases, J lost 7 bases, and 11 bases lay in between. This CDR3 is built from 12 residues. The CDR3 nucleotides read TGTGCCAGCAGCCCTTTCCAGGTGACCCAGTACTTC. Translating gives CASSPFQVTQYF. The variable domain in full, completed from reference TRBV11-2 and TRBJ2-5, reads EAGVAQSPRYKIIEKRQSVAFWCNPISGHATLYWYQQILGQGPKLLIQFQNNGVVDDSQLPKDRFSAERLKGVDSTLKIQPAKLEDSAVYLCASSPFQVTQYFGPGTRLLVL.

The rearrangement joins TRBV6-4 to TRBJ2-1; 9 nucleotides agree with TRBD2. CDR1 and CDR2 (germline): MRHNA, SNTAGT. Trimming removed 4 bases from V and 5 bases from J; junction bases left unmatched: 6. The CDR3 has 15 residues. Here the CDR3 DNA reads TGTGCCAGCAGTGCGTCTAGCGGGGTTAACAATGAGCAGTTCTTC. Protein: CASSASSGVNNEQFF.

J is TRBJ2-2 and V is TRBV2, with D perhaps matching TRBD1 (5 bases). The CDR3 is 16 residues long. V shed 7 bases and J shed 2 bases, with 17 bases lying between them. Germline-derived CDR1 and CDR2 are SNHLY and FYNNEI. This CDR3 reads CASTPQGADNTGELFF. CDR3 nucleotides: TGTGCCAGCACCCCTCAGGGCGCGGATAACACCGGGGAGCTGTTTTTT.

The CDR3 DNA is TGTGCCAGCCAATCTATGTTAGGGCAGGGGGACGGCTACACCTTC. Residues: CASQSMLGQGDGYTF. This chain connects TRBV6-1 to TRBJ1-2, with TRBD1 matching over 7 bases. The CDR3 loop spans 15 amino acids. The germline V gene has CDR1 MNHNS and CDR2 SASEGT. Trimming took 8 bases from V and 8 from J; bases not matched to a gene: 17.

The chain has TRBV5-1 and TRBJ2-2; D is ambiguous. The germline gives CDR1 SGHRS, CDR2 YFSETQ. V lost 4 bases and J lost 1, with 17 bases in between. This CDR3 comprises 17 residues. DNA for the CDR3: TGCGCCAGCAGCCCATCAAGGTCCCTGATGAACACCGGGGAGCTGTTTTTT. Protein sequence: CASSPSRSLMNTGELFF.

The genes are TRBV13 and TRBJ1-6; D perhaps matches TRBD1 (5 bases). Germline loops: CDR1 PRHDT, CDR2 FYEKMQ (reference sequence). Trimming shortened V by 1 base and J by 5 bases, and 9 bases separated the two germline ends. This CDR3 is 15 amino acids long. The DNA for the CDR3 is TGTGCCAGCAGCTTAGCGGGCAGGGATAATTCACCCCTCCACTTT. Amino acids: CASSLAGRDNSPLHF.

Only one count was recorded for this clone. The chain has TRBV7-2 and TRBJ1-1, with D uncertain. Trimming shortened V by 4 bases and J by 6 bases, and 15 bases separated the two germline ends. This CDR3 region has 14 residues. Germline CDR1 is SGHTA and CDR2 is FQGNSA. CDR3 loop: CASSSRAVVSEAFF. Written as DNA, the CDR3 is TGTGCCAGCAGCTCACGGGCAGTTGTTTCTGAAGCTTTCTTT.

About this clone: Other DNA sequences in the sample encode the same CDR3. J is TRBJ2-7 and V is TRBV28; tentatively, D is TRBD1 (6 bases). Germline V gene data show CDR1 as MDHEN and CDR2 as SYDVKM. This CDR3 contains 14 residues. With 5 bases removed from V and 0 bases from J, the gap between germline ends came to 11 bases. The CDR3 here is CASSPGTNSYEQYF. The CDR3 bases are TGTGCCAGCAGTCCGGGGACAAACTCCTACGAGCAGTACTTC.

The rearrangement links TRBV28 to TRBJ1-1; TRBD1 aligns across 9 bases. The CDR3 runs to 14 residues. V gave up 5 bases and J gave up 5 bases; unmatched junction bases: 6. Germline loops: CDR1 MDHEN, CDR2 SYDVKM. CDR3 in DNA: TGTGCCAGCAGTGTGGACAGGGGAGGGACTGAAGCTTTCTTT. Protein: CASSVDRGGTEAFF.

The chain is built from TRBV28 and TRBJ1-1, with no clear D. The CDR3 contains 15 residues. Trimming removed 6 bases at V and 1 base at J, with 15 bases between. CDR1 is MDHEN, CDR2 SYDVKM, per germline. CDR3 bases: TGTGCCAGCAGCCCCTATTCGGGGAGGAACACTGAAGCTTTCTTT. Translated, it gives CASSPYSGRNTEAFF.

For the CDR3, the DNA is TGTGCCAGCACGGCTAACTATGGCTACACCTTC. Its translation: CASTANYGYTF. V gene TRBV28 combines with J gene TRBJ1-2; no clear D. CDR1 MDHEN and CDR2 SYDVKM come from the germline V gene. This CDR3 comprises 11 residues. V lost 7 bases to trimming and J lost 0 bases, with 3 bases between them.

The chain couples TRBV19 to TRBJ1-5; D may be TRBD1 (6 bases). Trimming took 6 bases from V and 0 from J, leaving 18 bases between them. Germline assignment: CDR1 LNHDA and CDR2 SQIVND (reference sequence). This CDR3 spans 17 amino acids. CDR3 loop: CASRLTGSPNSNQPQHF. CDR3 bases: TGTGCCAGTAGACTGACAGGTTCACCTAATAGCAATCAGCCCCAGCATTTT.

The chain has TRBV5-1 and TRBJ2-7, with D unresolved. The V gene lost 2 bases and the J gene lost 4 bases, with 13 bases spanning the gap. The CDR3 totals 14 residues. Germline CDR1 is SGHRS and CDR2 is YFSETQ. In nucleotides, the CDR3 is TGCGCCAGCAGCTTTGCAGGCGAGCAATACGAGCAGTACTTC. Its protein is CASSFAGEQYEQYF.

As regards this clone: Within the sample, other DNA sequences also encode this same CDR3. V gene TRBV19 combines with J gene TRBJ2-6; D is unresolved. The CDR3 is made up of 15 amino acids. V was clipped by 3 bases and J by 0 bases, with 6 bases between them. Germline V lookup: CDR1 LNHDA, CDR2 SQIVND (reference sequence). This chain's CDR3 is CASSIDLSGANVLTF. The CDR3 coding sequence is TGTGCCAGTAGTATCGACCTCTCTGGGGCCAACGTCCTGACTTTC.

The chain has TRBV28 and TRBJ2-7; 10 bases line up with TRBD2. Germline assignment: CDR1 MDHEN and CDR2 SYDVKM. CDR3 length: 15 amino acids. J was trimmed by 0 bases and V by 3 bases; bases with no gene match: 2. The CDR3 DNA reads TGTGCCAGCAGTTTGGCTAGCGGGAGCTCCTACGAGCAGTACTTC. Protein: CASSLASGSSYEQYF.

The gene calls are TRBV4-2 and TRBJ2-1, with 10 bases fitting TRBD2. Germline V gene lookup returns CDR1 LGHNA and CDR2 YNFKEQ. The V gene end was trimmed by 0 bases and the J gene end by 3 bases; junction bases not matched to a gene: 8. This CDR3 spans 18 amino acids. In DNA form, the CDR3 reads TGTGCCAGCAGCCAAGATTTAGCGGGGGGTTGGAGCTACAATGAGCAGTTCTTC. Residues: CASSQDLAGGWSYNEQFF.

This rearrangement joins TRBV2 to TRBJ1-4; the match to TRBD1 covers 7 bases. CDR3 length: 14 residues. The junction had 9 bases not matched to a gene; V was cut back by 3 bases and J by 11 bases. CDR1 is SNHLY and CDR2 is FYNNEI in the germline V gene. CDR3: CASSDEGASAKLFF. DNA for the CDR3: TGTGCCAGCAGTGATGAGGGGGCAAGCGCGAAACTGTTTTTT.

The chain recombines TRBV6-1 with TRBJ2-5; D remains ambiguous. The CDR3 has 12 residues. Germline assignment: CDR1 MNHNS and CDR2 SASEGT. V was pared by 5 bases and J by 5 bases, with 9 bases between. CDR3 coding DNA: TGTGCCAGCAGTCGGGTGACTGAGACCCAGTACTTC. It specifies CASSRVTETQYF.

The chain employs TRBV28 and TRBJ1-1; 7 bases are a match to TRBD1. V lost 6 bases and J lost 4; bases outside the gene matches: 8. This CDR3 is 14 amino acids long. CDR1 MDHEN and CDR2 SYDVKM come from the germline V gene. DNA of the CDR3: TGTGCCAGCAGCCTAACGACAGGGCCCACTGAAGCTTTCTTT. It encodes CASSLTTGPTEAFF.

The chain couples TRBV19 to TRBJ2-1; 9 nucleotides align to TRBD1. Germline CDR1 reads LNHDA; CDR2 reads SQIVND (reference sequence). Losses at the gene ends were 3 bases for V and 5 bases for J; bases not matched to a gene: 5. The CDR3 runs 15 residues. This chain's CDR3 is CASSISGQGHNEQFF. The CDR3 DNA reads TGTGCCAGTAGTATTTCGGGACAGGGCCACAATGAGCAGTTCTTC. Combining the CDR3 with reference TRBV19 and TRBJ2-1 gives the whole variable domain DGGITQSPKYLFRKEGQNVTLSCEQNLNHDAMYWYRQDPGQGLRLIYYSQIVNDFQKGDIAEGYSVSREKKESFPLTVTSAQKNPTAFYLCASSISGQGHNEQFFGPGTRLTVL.

The gene calls are TRBV5-1 and TRBJ1-5; D remains ambiguous. The CDR3 has 14 residues. V was trimmed by 2 bases and J by 4 bases, leaving 10 bases between them. Germline-derived CDR1 and CDR2 are SGHRS and YFSETQ. The CDR3 region is CASSFGVGNQPQHF. CDR3 in DNA: TGCGCCAGCAGCTTCGGCGTGGGGAATCAGCCCCAGCATTTT. Using reference TRBV5-1 and TRBJ1-5 for the parts outside the CDR3, the full variable domain is KAGVTQTPRYLIKTRGQQVTLSCSPISGHRSVSWYQQTPGQGLQFLFEYFSETQRNKGNFPGRFSGRQFSNSRSEMNVSTLELGDSALYLCASSFGVGNQPQHFGDGTRLSIL.

The chain combines TRBV5-8 with TRBJ2-6; a weak D match, TRBD1 (6 bases). The V gene's germline CDR1 is SGHTS and CDR2 YDEGEE. Trimming took 4 bases from V and 2 from J, leaving 10 bases between them. The CDR3 is 15 residues long. The CDR3 bases are TGTGCCAGCAGCGCAGGACAGCCTGGGGCCAACGTCCTGACTTTC. It specifies CASSAGQPGANVLTF. The entire variable domain, with the rest obtained from reference TRBV5-8 and TRBJ2-6, is as follows: EAGVTQSPTHLIKTRGQQATLRCSPISGHTSVYWYQQALGLGLQFLLWYDEGEERNRGNFPPRFSGRQFPNYSSELNVNALELEDSALYLCASSAGQPGANVLTFGAGSRLTVL.